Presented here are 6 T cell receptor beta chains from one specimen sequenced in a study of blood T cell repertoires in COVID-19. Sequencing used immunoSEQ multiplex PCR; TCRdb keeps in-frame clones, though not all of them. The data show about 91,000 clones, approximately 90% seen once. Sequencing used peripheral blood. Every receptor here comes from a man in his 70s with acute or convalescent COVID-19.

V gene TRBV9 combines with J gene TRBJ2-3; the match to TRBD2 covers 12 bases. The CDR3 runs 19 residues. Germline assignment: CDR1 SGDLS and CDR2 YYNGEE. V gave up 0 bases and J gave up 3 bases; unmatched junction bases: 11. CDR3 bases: TGTGCCAGCAGCGTAGAACTAGCGGGGGGACCAACGATAACAGATACGCAGTATTTT. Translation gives CASSVELAGGPTITDTQYF.

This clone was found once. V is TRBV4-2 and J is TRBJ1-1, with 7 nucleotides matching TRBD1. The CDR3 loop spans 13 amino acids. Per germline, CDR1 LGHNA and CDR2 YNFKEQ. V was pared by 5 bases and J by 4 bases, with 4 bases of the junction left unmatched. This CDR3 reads CASSEAGGTEAFF. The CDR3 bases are TGTGCCAGCAGCGAAGCAGGGGGCACTGAAGCTTTCTTT.

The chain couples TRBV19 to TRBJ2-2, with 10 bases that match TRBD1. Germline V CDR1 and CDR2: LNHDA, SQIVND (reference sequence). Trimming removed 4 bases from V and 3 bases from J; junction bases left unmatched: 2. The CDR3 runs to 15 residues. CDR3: CASSRQGADTGELFF. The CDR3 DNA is TGTGCCAGTAGTAGACAGGGGGCGGACACCGGGGAGCTGTTTTTT.

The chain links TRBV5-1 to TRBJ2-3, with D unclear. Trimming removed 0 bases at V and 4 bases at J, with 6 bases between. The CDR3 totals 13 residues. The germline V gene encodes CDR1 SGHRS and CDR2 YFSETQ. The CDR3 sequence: CASSLVYSDTQYF. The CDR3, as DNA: TGCGCCAGCAGCTTGGTTTACTCAGATACGCAGTATTTT. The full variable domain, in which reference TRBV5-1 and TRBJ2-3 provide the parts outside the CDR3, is KAGVTQTPRYLIKTRGQQVTLSCSPISGHRSVSWYQQTPGQGLQFLFEYFSETQRNKGNFPGRFSGRQFSNSRSEMNVSTLELGDSALYLCASSLVYSDTQYFGPGTRLTVL.

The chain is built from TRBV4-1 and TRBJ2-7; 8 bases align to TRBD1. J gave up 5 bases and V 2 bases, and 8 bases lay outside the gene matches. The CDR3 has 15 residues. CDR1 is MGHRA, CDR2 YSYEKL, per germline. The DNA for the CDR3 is TGCGCCAGCAGCCAAATCCCAGGGGGCTTCAACGAGCAGTACGTC. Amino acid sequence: CASSQIPGGFNEQYV.

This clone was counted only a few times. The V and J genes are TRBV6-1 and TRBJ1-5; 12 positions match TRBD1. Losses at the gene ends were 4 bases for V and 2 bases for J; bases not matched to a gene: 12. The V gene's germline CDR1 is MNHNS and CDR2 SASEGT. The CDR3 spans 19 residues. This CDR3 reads CASSATGTGGARGNQPQHF. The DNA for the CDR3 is TGTGCCAGCAGTGCCACCGGGACAGGGGGCGCAAGGGGCAATCAGCCCCAGCATTTT.